The source of this TCR beta chain is a study of shared clonotypes between healthy human individuals. Study overall: Aged between 18 and 49, the donors were a couple of women and three men.

Whole-study results and caveats: A few donors shared approximately 5% of their naive CD4 clonotypes. Relative to their counterparts shared across all four donors, non-shared clonotypes exhibited diminished generation probabilities.

Comment on this clone: The antigen remains undetermined.

Looked up from germline, CDR1 is SGDLS and CDR2 is YYNGEE. The CDR3 runs 15 residues. Trimming removed 3 bases from V and 3 bases from J; junction bases left unmatched: 7. Genomic DNA from each subset was divided evenly over several immunoSEQ plates. Here immunoSEQ multiplex PCR was the method, and the copy in TCRdb shows in-frame clones only, minus some. The table lists over 850,000 clones, around 78% of them singletons, with 0.6% to 0.75% in the top ten. This receptor was obtained from a man aged 18 to 35 in good health. Some clones in this sample may be carry-over from other donors' samples. The specimen was memory CD4+ T cells from PBMCs. This sample's subset: CD45RA-negative fraction. The chain has TRBV9 and TRBJ1-1; 8 bases line up with TRBD1. The CDR3 nucleotides are TGTGCCAGCAGCGCGGCCGACAGGGGCCACACTGAAGCTTTCTTT. Protein sequence: CASSAADRGHTEAFF.